This T cell receptor beta chain appears in the sequencing data of a study of shared clonotypes between healthy human individuals. Whole-study findings and limits: Generation probabilities were higher for clonotypes shared across all four sorted-subset donors than for unshared ones.

The donors, all of them Caucasian adults, lived in Nashville, Tennessee. The split of CD4+ cells yielded CD45RA+ naive and CD45RA-negative memory subsets. This clone was detected only once. The target antigen is unknown. The sample carries other DNA sequences with the same CDR3. Method: immunoSEQ multiplex PCR; TCRdb's copy keeps in-frame clones and lacks some. The sample shows approximately 1.1 million clones, around 82% of them seen only once. This CDR3 is built from 13 residues. Trimming took 5 bases from V and 4 from J, leaving 12 bases between them. Germline V gene lookup returns CDR1 SGHTA and CDR2 FQGNSA.

The V and J genes are TRBV7-2 and TRBJ2-7; D call uncertain. The sequenced sample was memory CD4+ T cells from PBMCs. The subset was: CD45RA-negative fraction. This sequence was found in a man younger than 35 in good health. Some clones in this sample may be carry-over from other donors' samples. The CDR3: CASSTRAVYEQYF. The DNA for the CDR3 is TGTGCCAGCAGCACCCGGGCCGTATACGAGCAGTACTTC. Supplemented by reference TRBV7-2 and TRBJ2-7, the full variable domain reads GAGVSQSPSNKVTEKGKDVELRCDPISGHTALYWYRQSLGQGLEFLIYFQGNSAPDKSGLPSDRFSAERTGGSVSTLTIQRTQQEDSAVYLCASSTRAVYEQYFGPGTRLTVT.